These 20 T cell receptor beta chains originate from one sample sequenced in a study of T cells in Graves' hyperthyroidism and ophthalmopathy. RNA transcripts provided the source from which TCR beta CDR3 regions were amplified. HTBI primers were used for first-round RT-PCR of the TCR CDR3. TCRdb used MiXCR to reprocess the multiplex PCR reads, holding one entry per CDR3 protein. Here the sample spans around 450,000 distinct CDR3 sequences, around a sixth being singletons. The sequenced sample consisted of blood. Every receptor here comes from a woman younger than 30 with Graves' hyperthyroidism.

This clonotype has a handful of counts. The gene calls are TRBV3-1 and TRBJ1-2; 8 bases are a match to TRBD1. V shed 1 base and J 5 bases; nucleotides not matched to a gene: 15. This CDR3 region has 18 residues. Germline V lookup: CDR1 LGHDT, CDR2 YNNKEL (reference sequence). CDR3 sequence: CASSQAGTGIPMTYGYTF. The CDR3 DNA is TGTGCCAGCAGCCAAGCCGGGACAGGAATACCTATGACATATGGCTACACCTTC.

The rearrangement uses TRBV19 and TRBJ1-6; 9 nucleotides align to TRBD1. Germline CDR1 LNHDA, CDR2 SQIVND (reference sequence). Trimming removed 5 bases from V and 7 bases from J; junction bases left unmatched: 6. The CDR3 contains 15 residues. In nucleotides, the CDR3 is TGTGCCAGTAGTGTACAGGGGGCAGGGAATTCACCCCTCCACTTT. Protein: CASSVQGAGNSPLHF.

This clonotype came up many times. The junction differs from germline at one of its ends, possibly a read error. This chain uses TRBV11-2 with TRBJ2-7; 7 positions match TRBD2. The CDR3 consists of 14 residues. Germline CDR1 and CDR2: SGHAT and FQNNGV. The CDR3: CTSSVSGPSYEQYF. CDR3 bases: TGTACCAGCAGCGTTAGCGGGCCCTCCTACGAGCAGTACTTC.

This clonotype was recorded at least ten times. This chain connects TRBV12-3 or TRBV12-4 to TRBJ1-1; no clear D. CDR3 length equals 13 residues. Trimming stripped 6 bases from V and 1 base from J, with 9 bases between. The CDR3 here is CASSQASNTEAFF. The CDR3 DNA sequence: TGTGCCAGCAGCCAGGCATCGAACACTGAAGCTTTCTTT.

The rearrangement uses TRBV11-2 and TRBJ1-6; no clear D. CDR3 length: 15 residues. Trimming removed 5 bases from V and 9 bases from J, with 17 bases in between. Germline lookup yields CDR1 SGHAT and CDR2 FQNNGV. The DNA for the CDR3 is TGTGCCAGCAGCCCACGGTTGGCGGTAATTTCACCCCTCCACTTT. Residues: CASSPRLAVISPLHF.

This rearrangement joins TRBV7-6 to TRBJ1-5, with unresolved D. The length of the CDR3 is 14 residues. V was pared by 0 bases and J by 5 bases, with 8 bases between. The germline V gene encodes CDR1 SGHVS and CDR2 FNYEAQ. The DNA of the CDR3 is TGTGCCAGCAGCTTAGCCCCCGGGTATCAGCCCCAGCATTTT. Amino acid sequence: CASSLAPGYQPQHF.

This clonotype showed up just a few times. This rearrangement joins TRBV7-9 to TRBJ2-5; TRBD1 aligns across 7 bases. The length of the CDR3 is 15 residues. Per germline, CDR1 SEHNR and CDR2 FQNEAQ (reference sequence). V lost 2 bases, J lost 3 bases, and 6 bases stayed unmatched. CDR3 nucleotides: TGTGCCAGCAGCTTAACTAGTACAGGGGAAGAGACCCAGTACTTC. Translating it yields CASSLTSTGEETQYF.

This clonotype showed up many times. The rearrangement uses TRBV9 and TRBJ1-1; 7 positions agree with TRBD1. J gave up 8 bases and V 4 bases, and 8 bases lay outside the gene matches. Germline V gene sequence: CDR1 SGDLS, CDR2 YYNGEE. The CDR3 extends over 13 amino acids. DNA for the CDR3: TGTGCCAGCAGCAAAAGTACAGGGGCAGAAGCTTTCTTT. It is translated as CASSKSTGAEAFF.

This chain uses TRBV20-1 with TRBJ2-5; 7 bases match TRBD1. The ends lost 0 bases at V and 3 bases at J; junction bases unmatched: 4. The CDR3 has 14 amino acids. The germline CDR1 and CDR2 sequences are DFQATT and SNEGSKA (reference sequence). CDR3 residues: CSARDAQGKETQYF. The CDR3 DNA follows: TGCAGTGCTAGAGATGCACAGGGGAAAGAGACCCAGTACTTC.

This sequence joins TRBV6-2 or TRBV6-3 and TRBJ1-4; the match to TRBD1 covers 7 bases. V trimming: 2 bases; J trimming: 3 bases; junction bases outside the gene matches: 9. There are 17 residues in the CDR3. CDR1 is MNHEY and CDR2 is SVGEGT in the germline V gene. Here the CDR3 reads CASSYGQDLLANEKLFF. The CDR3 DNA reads TGTGCCAGCAGTTACGGACAGGATCTCCTAGCTAATGAAAAACTGTTTTTT.

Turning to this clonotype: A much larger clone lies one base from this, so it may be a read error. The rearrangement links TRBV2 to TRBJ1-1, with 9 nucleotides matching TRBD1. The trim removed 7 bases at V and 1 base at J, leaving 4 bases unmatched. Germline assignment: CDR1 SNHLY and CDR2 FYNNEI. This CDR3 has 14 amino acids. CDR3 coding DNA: TGTGCCAGCAACCCGGGACAGGGGAACACTGAAGCTTTCTTT. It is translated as CASNPGQGNTEAFF.

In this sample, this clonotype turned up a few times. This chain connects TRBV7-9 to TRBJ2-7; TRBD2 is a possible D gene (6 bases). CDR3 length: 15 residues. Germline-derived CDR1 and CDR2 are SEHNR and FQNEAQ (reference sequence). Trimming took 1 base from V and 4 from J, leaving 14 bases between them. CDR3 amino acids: CASSLGRVRGYEQYF. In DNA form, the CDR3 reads TGTGCCAGCAGCTTAGGACGGGTTCGGGGGTACGAGCAGTACTTC.

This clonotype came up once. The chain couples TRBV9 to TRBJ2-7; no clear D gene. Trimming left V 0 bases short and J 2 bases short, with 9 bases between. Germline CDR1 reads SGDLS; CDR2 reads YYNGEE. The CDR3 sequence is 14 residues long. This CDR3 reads CASSVAPGAYEQYF. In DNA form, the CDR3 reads TGTGCCAGCAGCGTAGCCCCTGGAGCCTACGAGCAGTACTTC.

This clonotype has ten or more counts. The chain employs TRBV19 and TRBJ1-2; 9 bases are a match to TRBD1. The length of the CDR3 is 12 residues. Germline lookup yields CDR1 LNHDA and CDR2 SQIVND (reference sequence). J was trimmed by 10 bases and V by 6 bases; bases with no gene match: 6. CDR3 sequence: CASRPGTGFYTF. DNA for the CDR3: TGTGCCAGTAGGCCCGGGACAGGGTTCTACACCTTC.

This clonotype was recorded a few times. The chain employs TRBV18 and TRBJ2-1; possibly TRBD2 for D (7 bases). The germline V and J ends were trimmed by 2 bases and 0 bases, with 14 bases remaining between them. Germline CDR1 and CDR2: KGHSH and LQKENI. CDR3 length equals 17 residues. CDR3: CASSPRGGESSYNEQFF. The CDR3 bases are TGTGCCAGCTCACCAAGGGGGGGGGAAAGCTCCTACAATGAGCAGTTCTTC. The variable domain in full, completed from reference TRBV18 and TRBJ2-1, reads NAGVMQNPRHLVRRRGQEARLRCSPMKGHSHVYWYRQLPEEGLKFMVYLQKENIIDESGMPKERFSAEFPKEGPSILRIQQVVRGDSAAYFCASSPRGGESSYNEQFFGPGTRLTVL.

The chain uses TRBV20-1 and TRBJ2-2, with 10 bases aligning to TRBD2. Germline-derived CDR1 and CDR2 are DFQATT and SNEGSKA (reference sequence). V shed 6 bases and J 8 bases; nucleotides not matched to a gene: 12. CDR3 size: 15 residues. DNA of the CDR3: TGCAGTGCAAAGAAAGCGGGAGGGCGGGGGGGGGAGCTGTTTTTT. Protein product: CSAKKAGGRGGELFF.

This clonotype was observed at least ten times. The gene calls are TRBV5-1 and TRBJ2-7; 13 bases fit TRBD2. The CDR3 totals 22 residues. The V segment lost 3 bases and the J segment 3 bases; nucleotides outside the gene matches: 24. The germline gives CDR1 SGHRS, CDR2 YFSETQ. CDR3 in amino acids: CASSSGTSGISFGSPPLYEQYF. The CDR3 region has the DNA TGCGCCAGCAGCTCGGGGACTAGCGGGATTTCGTTCGGAAGCCCCCCCCTCTACGAGCAGTACTTC.

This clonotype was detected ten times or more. CDR3 sequence: CATSREQGFNYGYTF. The CDR3 nucleotides read TGTGCCACCAGCAGAGAACAGGGATTTAACTATGGCTACACCTTC. The rearrangement joins TRBV15 to TRBJ1-2; D perhaps matches TRBD1 (6 bases). Deletions cut 0 bases from V and 1 base from J, with 9 bases between. From germline, CDR1 is LNHNV and CDR2 YYDKDF (reference sequence). This CDR3 is built from 15 residues.

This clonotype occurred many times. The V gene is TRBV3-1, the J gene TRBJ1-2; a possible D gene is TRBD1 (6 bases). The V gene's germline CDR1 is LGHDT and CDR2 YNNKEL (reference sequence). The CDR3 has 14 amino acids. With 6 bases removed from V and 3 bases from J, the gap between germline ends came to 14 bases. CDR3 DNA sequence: TGTGCCAGCAGAAGTGGGGGGCAGGACTATGGCTACACCTTC. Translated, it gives CASRSGGQDYGYTF.

The CDR3 DNA reads TGCAGTGCTAGCTTCGGACTAGCGGGGGGGCCCAGAGATACGCAGTATTTT. It yields the protein CSASFGLAGGPRDTQYF. The J gene is TRBJ2-3, the V gene TRBV20-1; TRBD2 matches 15 bases. The CDR3 is made up of 17 amino acids. V shed 3 bases, J shed 5 bases, and the junction held 9 bases outside the gene matches. Per germline, CDR1 DFQATT and CDR2 SNEGSKA (reference sequence).